This T cell receptor beta chain emerged from a study of spatial heterogeneity in lung cancer. Findings and limits, study-wide: There were more appearances of ubiquitous expanded tumor TCRs in blood at resection than at follow-up.

Stated time point: sample taken at primary tumor resection. Unsorted samples of tumor, nontumor lung or frozen PBMC had their whole RNA sequenced. Donation came from some 73 patients with untreated early-stage non-small cell lung cancer. Every TCR cDNA molecule carried a tag that served as a unique molecular identifier. Each CDR3 protein gets one entry after TCRdb re-called the 5' RACE reads with MiXCR. The data hold 30,000 to 45,000 distinct CDR3 sequences, with around 5.2% observed a single time. Many counts were recorded for this clonotype. Its target is not known. Germline-derived CDR1 and CDR2 are LGHDT and YNNKEL (reference sequence). This CDR3 spans 18 amino acids. V shed 3 bases and J shed 0 bases, with 17 bases lying between them.

The TCR comes from a female donor with early-stage non-small cell lung cancer. This chain joins TRBV3-1 and TRBJ2-2; a possible D gene is TRBD2 (6 bases). The sample in question was PBMCs, obtained at surgery. CDR3 nucleotides: TGTGCCAGCAGCCAGGGGAAGATTAGCGGATCGAACACCGGGGAGCTGTTTTTT. This translates into CASSQGKISGSNTGELFF.